This is a list of T cell receptor beta chains from one sample in a study of Ad26.COV2.S vaccination and SARS-CoV-2 variants. The table came from immunoSEQ multiplex PCR; TCRdb's copy has only in-frame clones and leaves some out. The sample records 360,000 or so clones, 80% to 90% being singletons. The sequenced sample was peripheral blood, obtained in a trial of Ad26.COV2.S vaccine versus placebo. The receptors derive from a person aged 18 to 59 who received the Ad26.COV2.S COVID-19 vaccine or a placebo. Each CDR3 is given with its conserved first and last residue. A D gene is named only where the DNA matches it firmly. Expanded clones get a size class; other rows say once, few or many, or leave the size out.

>TRBV4-2|.|.|TRBJ1-6
TGTGCCAGCAGCCAAGTCGGGGCAGGCGTGCATTTT
CASSQVGAGVHF
>TRBV4-2|.|.|TRBJ2-3
TGTGCCAGCAGCCAAGATTGGGCTAGCACAGATACGCAGTATTTT
CASSQDWASTDTQYF
>TRBV28|.|.|TRBJ1-2
TGTGCCAGCAGTTTGGTCCAGCTTAACTATGGCTACACCTTC
CASSLVQLNYGYTF
>TRBV4-1|.|.|TRBJ2-1
TGCGCCAGCAGGACTTGGCCTAGCTCCTACAATGAGCAGTTCTTC
CASRTWPSSYNEQFF
>TRBV15|.|.|TRBJ1-2
TGTGCCACCAGCAGAGAACAGGGCCAAGGCTATGGCTACACCTTC
CATSREQGQGYGYTF
>TRBV6-6|.|TRBD1|TRBJ2-2
TGTGCCAGCAGCCTGACAGGGGTTAACACCGGGGAGCTGTTTTTT
CASSLTGVNTGELFF
>TRBV15|.|TRBD2|TRBJ2-3
TGTGCCACCAGCAGGAGACTAGCGGGGGGTTCAGATACGCAGTATTTT
CATSRRLAGGSDTQYF
>TRBV7-2|few|.|TRBJ1-3
TGTGCCAGCACCCGACGGGGCACCATATATTTT
CASTRRGTIYF
>TRBV6-5|.|.|TRBJ1-6
TGTGCCAGCAGTTACGGTAGTATTTGGAATTCACCCCTCCACTTT
CASSYGSIWNSPLHF
>TRBV4-2|.|TRBD1|TRBJ1-4
TGTGCCAGCAGCCGAACACAACAGGGGACGGGTGAAAAACTGTTTTTT
CASSRTQQGTGEKLFF
>TRBV3-1/TRBV3-2|.|TRBD1|TRBJ1-2
TGTGCCAGCAGCCAAGGAGGCGGACAGGGGACAGCGGGGGGCTATGGCTACACCTTC
CASSQGGGQGTAGGYGYTF
>TRBV12-3/TRBV12-4|.|TRBD1|TRBJ2-7
TGTGCCAGCAGCCGGGACAGGGCTTTGGAGCAGTACTTC
CASSRDRALEQYF
>TRBV6-6|once|.|TRBJ1-6
TGTGCCAGCAGATCACCCCTCCACTTT
CASRSPLHF
>TRBV7-9|once|TRBD1|TRBJ1-4
TGTGCCAGCAGCCCCCAGGGGGGTCGGACTAATGAAAAACTGTTTTTT
CASSPQGGRTNEKLFF
>TRBV5-1|.|.|TRBJ1-1
TGCGCCAGCAGCCCTCTAAGGGCAGGGGAGGGTACTGAAGCTTTCTTT
CASSPLRAGEGTEAFF
>TRBV4-2|.|.|TRBJ2-7
TGTGCCAGCAGCGAGAGCGACAGCCAGGAATACGAGCAGTACTTC
CASSESDSQEYEQYF
>TRBV7-3|.|.|TRBJ2-5
TGTGCCAGCAGCTTAAGAGGCAGGGGAGGGGGAGAGACCCAGTACTTC
CASSLRGRGGGETQYF
>TRBV5-4|.|TRBD1|TRBJ1-2
TGTGCCAGCAGCTTGGGACAGGGCAATGGCTACACCTTC
CASSLGQGNGYTF
>TRBV19|.|.|TRBJ1-1
TGTGCCAGTAGTACTCCAGCAGGGCTCATGAACACTGAAGCTTTCTTT
CASSTPAGLMNTEAFF
>TRBV19|.|.|TRBJ1-2
TGTGCCAGTAGTTTCCGGTTGAACTATGGCTACACCTTC
CASSFRLNYGYTF
>TRBV4-1|.|.|TRBJ1-5
TGCGCCAGCAGCCAAGATACGTCCCGCAATCAGCCCCAGCATTTT
CASSQDTSRNQPQHF